At least ten counts were recorded for the clone carrying this T cell receptor (beta chain). Its target is not known. Sequence at one end of the junction differs from germline and may be a read error. Both iRepertoire HTBI primers and Arm-PCR of CDR3 regions were used to build the TCR beta libraries. One entry per CDR3 protein results from TCRdb running MiXCR on the multiplex PCR reads. The profile shows 450,000 to 500,000 distinct CDR3 sequences, under 20% of them singletons. The time point was: newly diagnosed GD, antithyroid drugs for less than 3 months. Extracted RNA from PBMCs served as the source of the TCR library. American Thyroid Association guidelines defined Graves' disease diagnosis. This sample stems from a study of regulatory T cells in long-lasting Graves disease. The CDR3 runs 13 residues. Germline CDR1 SGHRS, CDR2 YFSETQ. The study, taken as a whole, reports: Persistent disease preferred TRBV28, TRBJ1-2 and TRBJ2-5; new disease, TRBV20-1 and TRBJ2-1. Persistent patients had a count of shared public clonotypes (under 3,000) that exceeded that of new patients (approximately 1,000).

The same data also contributed to another study, on T cells in Graves' hyperthyroidism and ophthalmopathy. This second study notes: Primed by the HTBI set, a first-round RT-PCR was run on the TCR CDR3.

The sequencing here drew on peripheral blood mononuclear cells (PBMCs), taken at new diagnosis, from a patient treated with antithyroid drugs. The clonotype comes from a middle-aged man with Graves disease. J is TRBJ2-1 and V is TRBV5-1; no clear D. The CDR3 here is CASSLRLYNEQFF. In nucleotides, the CDR3 is TGTGCCAGCAGCCTCCGCCTGTACAATGAGCAGTTCTTC.